This T cell receptor (beta chain) appears in the sequencing data of a study of T cells in Graves' hyperthyroidism and ophthalmopathy. The CDR3 is 13 residues long. Trimming cost V 1 base and J 8 bases, with 9 bases left between them. These patients, aged 18 to 65, had recently diagnosed hyperthyroidism lasting under 2 months. Researchers amplified the TCR beta CDR3 regions from RNA transcripts. First-round RT-PCR of the TCR CDR3 relied on the HTBI primer set. MiXCR was run by TCRdb on the multiplex PCR reads, yielding one entry per CDR3 protein. The sample has approximately 380,000 distinct CDR3 sequences; over 15% are singletons. This clonotype was seen a few times.

Material for sequencing was blood. The genes are TRBV12-3 or TRBV12-4 and TRBJ2-4, with D maybe TRBD2 (5 bases). This sequence was found in a young woman with Graves' hyperthyroidism. The CDR3 DNA reads TGTGCCAGCAGTTTAGATTTTAGCGACATTCAGTACTTC. As protein: CASSLDFSDIQYF.